This T cell receptor (beta chain) emerged from a study of CD8+ T cells in alopecia areata. About the study: Oral tofacitinib, 5 to 10 mg twice daily, was given in an open-label trial.

Extraction and reverse transcription of RNA yielded cDNA as the sequencing template. The method was immunoSEQ multiplex PCR; TCRdb's version includes in-frame clones alone and lacks a portion of them. The sample shows 150,000 or so clones, 45% to 60% of them seen only once. The source of this sequence is a human donor with alopecia areata. The sequencing input was CD4+ T cells sorted from blood.

This chain's CDR3 is CASSTAMNTEAFF. In DNA form, the CDR3 reads TGTGCCAGTAGTACTGCCATGAACACTGAAGCTTTCTTT. The chain employs TRBV19 and TRBJ1-1; D is ambiguous. The germline V and J ends were trimmed by 4 bases and 0 bases, with 6 bases remaining between them. This CDR3 is 13 amino acids long. Per the germline V gene, CDR1 is LNHDA and CDR2 is SQIVND (reference sequence).